A selection of T cell receptor beta chains follows, all from one sample in a study of shared T cell receptors in the human thymus. Data came from immunoSEQ multiplex PCR; TCRdb stores just in-frame clones and leaves some out. The data show hundreds of thousands of clones, with roughly 90% seen just once and about 0.01% held by the top ten. These data also formed part of another study, on human thymus T cells.

The sample comprised thymocytes. The receptors derive from a boy younger than two with a congenital heart defect. CDR3s include the opening cysteine and the closing phenylalanine or tryptophan. A D gene is named only where the DNA matches it firmly. Part of the rows lack a size; the others show once, few, many or a class for expanded clones.

V gene,clone size,J gene,D gene,CDR3 protein
TRBV19,-,TRBJ2-5,TRBD1,CASSIAGTGMSRETQYF
TRBV7-9,-,TRBJ1-5,-,CASRLGGVSNQPQHF
TRBV10-3,-,TRBJ2-5,-,CAISERTQETQYF
TRBV5-4,-,TRBJ2-3,TRBD2,CASSPGLAGTDTQYF
TRBV6-6,-,TRBJ2-7,-,CASSYVYRVTYEQYF
TRBV15,-,TRBJ2-3,-,CATRAGSGTDTQYF
TRBV29-1,-,TRBJ2-5,-,CSGGQETQYF
TRBV29-1,-,TRBJ2-2,TRBD2,CSAATSGSWTGELFF
TRBV10-3,-,TRBJ1-4,TRBD1,CAISETSQGGGKLFF
TRBV27,-,TRBJ1-3,TRBD1,CASGPGQGSSGNTIYF
TRBV2,-,TRBJ2-7,-,CASSDGVGYEQYF
TRBV29-1,-,TRBJ2-1,TRBD1,CSVDTAGGLGNEQFF
TRBV7-9,-,TRBJ2-6,-,CASSLGRGSGANVLTF
TRBV11-1,-,TRBJ2-5,-,CASSPLPGEVKTQYF
TRBV7-9,-,TRBJ2-1,-,CASSAPGKDNEQFF
TRBV5-4,few,TRBJ1-1,-,CASSSLPEGTEAFF
TRBV2,-,TRBJ2-2,-,CASSTGSLGPGELFF
TRBV28,-,TRBJ1-4,-,CATGTRTATNEKLFF
TRBV4-1,-,TRBJ2-2,TRBD1,CASRQGARAGELFF
TRBV27,-,TRBJ2-3,TRBD2,CASSQRLAGATTDTQYF
TRBV19,-,TRBJ1-2,-,CASSLLPGTPANYGYTF
TRBV19,few,TRBJ1-2,-,CASRTPGSYGYTF
TRBV5-6,-,TRBJ2-5,-,CASSGRAGPQETQYF
TRBV19,-,TRBJ2-4,-,CASSPTFQRVDKNIQYF
TRBV13,-,TRBJ2-7,TRBD2,CASSLGASGSYEQYF
TRBV27,-,TRBJ1-4,-,CASSVTNATNEKLFF
TRBV5-4,once,TRBJ2-1,-,CASSLEGSTLGNEQFF
TRBV12-5,-,TRBJ1-1,TRBD1,CASGLLDRPTQNTEAFF
TRBV7-2,-,TRBJ2-2,-,CASSLIRQGKCPGELFF
TRBV7-2,-,TRBJ1-2,TRBD1,CASSFDRVANYGYTF
TRBV7-9,-,TRBJ2-7,TRBD1,CASSRRGHPYEQYF
TRBV10-1,-,TRBJ2-4,TRBD2,CASSDSLADKYF
TRBV19,-,TRBJ2-2,-,CASSMGRHANTGELFF
TRBV4-1,-,TRBJ1-3,-,CASSRRVKDTIYF
TRBV5-4,-,TRBJ2-7,-,CASSQKTGSEQYF
TRBV4-3,-,TRBJ2-1,TRBD1,CASSQIPGTDLYNEQFF
TRBV18,-,TRBJ2-7,TRBD1,CASSPSWDRVYEQYF
TRBV5-1,once,TRBJ2-5,TRBD1,CASSRIPLDRARETQYF
TRBV29-1,-,TRBJ2-1,-,CSGVRETSYNEQFF
TRBV25-1,-,TRBJ2-5,-,CASSESLRRPWETQYF